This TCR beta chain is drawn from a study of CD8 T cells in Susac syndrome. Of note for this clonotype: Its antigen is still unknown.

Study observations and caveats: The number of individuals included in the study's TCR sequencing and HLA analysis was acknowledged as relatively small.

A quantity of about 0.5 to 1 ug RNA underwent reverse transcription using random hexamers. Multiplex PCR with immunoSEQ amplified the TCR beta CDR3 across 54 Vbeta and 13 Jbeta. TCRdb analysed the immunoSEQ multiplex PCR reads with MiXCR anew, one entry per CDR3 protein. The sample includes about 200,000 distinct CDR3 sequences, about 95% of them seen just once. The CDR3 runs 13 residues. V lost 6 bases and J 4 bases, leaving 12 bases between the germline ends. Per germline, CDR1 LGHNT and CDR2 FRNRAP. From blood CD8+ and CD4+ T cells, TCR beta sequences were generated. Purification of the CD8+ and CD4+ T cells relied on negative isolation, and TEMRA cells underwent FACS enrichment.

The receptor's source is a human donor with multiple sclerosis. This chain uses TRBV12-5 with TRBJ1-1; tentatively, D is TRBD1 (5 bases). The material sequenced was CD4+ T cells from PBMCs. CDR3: CASGAGLPTEAFF. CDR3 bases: TGTGCTAGTGGGGCAGGGTTACCCACTGAAGCTTTCTTT.